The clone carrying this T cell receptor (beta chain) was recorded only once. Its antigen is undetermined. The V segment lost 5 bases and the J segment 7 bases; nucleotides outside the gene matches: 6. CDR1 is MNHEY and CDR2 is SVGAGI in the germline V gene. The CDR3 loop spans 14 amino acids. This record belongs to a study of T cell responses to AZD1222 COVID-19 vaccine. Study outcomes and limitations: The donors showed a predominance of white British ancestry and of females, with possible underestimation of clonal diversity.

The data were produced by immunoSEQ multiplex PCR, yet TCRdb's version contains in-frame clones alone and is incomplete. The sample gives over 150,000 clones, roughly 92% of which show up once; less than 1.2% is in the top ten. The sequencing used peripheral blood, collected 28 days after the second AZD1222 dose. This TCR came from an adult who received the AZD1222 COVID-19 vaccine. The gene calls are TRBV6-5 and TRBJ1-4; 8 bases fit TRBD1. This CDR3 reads CASSQGAGIEKLFF. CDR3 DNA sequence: TGTGCCAGCAGTCAGGGGGCAGGGATTGAAAAACTGTTTTTT.